The T cell receptor (beta chain) described here comes from a study of T cell responses to AZD1222 COVID-19 vaccine. The study, taken as a whole, reports: Baseline serology detected seropositivity in only a handful of AZD1222 recipients.

Assay used: immunoSEQ multiplex PCR; TCRdb lists only in-frame clones, some missing. The sample has approximately 140,000 clones, around 90% seen once. As concerns this clone: What it binds is not known.

The CDR3 contains 14 residues. Germline V gives CDR1 SGHDT, CDR2 YYEEEE. V lost 4 bases and J 4 bases, leaving 15 bases between the germline ends. This chain links TRBV5-6 with TRBJ2-7; D is possibly TRBD1 or TRBD2 (6 bases each). The specimen comprised peripheral blood, sampled 28 days after the second AZD1222 dose. This clonotype originated in an adult who received the AZD1222 COVID-19 vaccine. In DNA form, the CDR3 reads TGTGCCAGCAGCCGCTCCAGGGGAGGTTACGAGCAGTACTTC. Protein sequence: CASSRSRGGYEQYF.